Below, one TCR beta chain is given with its context. The antigen is not known. This specimen comes from a study of cytomegalovirus exposure and HLA in healthy donors. Study-level results: In an earlier analysis, about 87% or about 30%: the productive usage of most TCR beta V segments. Later analysis demonstrated an association between a missense DCLRE1C variant and TCR beta V- and J-gene trimming.

PCR primers comprised 60 Vbeta and 13 Jbeta primers. TCRdb keeps only in-frame clones here, not all; method: immunoSEQ multiplex PCR. This sample has 120,000 to 150,000 clones, with roughly 80% found just once. The sequence derives from a female donor in good health and CMV-seronegative. Material for sequencing was PBMCs.

As DNA, the CDR3 is TGTGCCAGCAGCTTCGCGGGAGTGGTGGCCAAAAACATTCAGTACTTC. This translates into CASSFAGVVAKNIQYF. The V and J genes are TRBV5-4 and TRBJ2-4, with 7 bases aligning to TRBD2. The ends lost 2 bases at V and 1 base at J; junction bases unmatched: 6. CDR1 SGHNT and CDR2 YYREEE come from the germline V gene (reference sequence). CDR3 length equals 16 residues.